These 14 T cell receptor beta chains came from one sample sequenced in a study (dated by TCRdb to the mid-2010s). The library was made by RT-PCR. Sequencing instrument: Illumina MiSeq. The raw public reads went through TCRdb reprocessing: fastp at Q25, MiXCR clone calling, in-frame beta chains kept. Each entry merges the rows of one CDR3 protein and shows their most common DNA and genes. The sample has approximately 720,000 distinct CDR3 sequences on record, approximately 15% of them singletons. 3.6% of the sample comes from the top ten. The sequenced sample was memory CD4+ T cells from blood. These receptors originate from a female donor in good health, serving as a healthy control.

This clonotype was seen repeatedly, ten times or more. The genes are TRBV6-5 and TRBJ1-1; D unresolved. The V gene's germline CDR1 is MNHEY and CDR2 SVGAGI. The length of the CDR3 is 12 residues. The V end lost 7 bases, the J end lost 1 base, and 7 bases lay between the germline ends. In DNA form, the CDR3 reads TGTGCCAGCAACAACTGGAACACTGAAGCTTTCTTT. This translates into CASNNWNTEAFF.

V gene TRBV5-4 combines with J gene TRBJ2-4; 9 bases map to TRBD2. The V segment lost 4 bases and the J segment 1 base; nucleotides outside the gene matches: 3. Germline-derived CDR1 and CDR2 are SGHNT and YYREEE (reference sequence). The CDR3 totals 15 residues. DNA of the CDR3: TGTGCCAGCAGCGCGGGAGGGGATGCCAAAAACATTCAGTACTTC. It yields the protein CASSAGGDAKNIQYF.

This clonotype was counted a few times. V gene TRBV24-1 combines with J gene TRBJ2-7; 9 bases match TRBD1. J gave up 5 bases and V 3 bases, and 7 bases lay outside the gene matches. Germline V gene data show CDR1 as KGHDR and CDR2 as SFDVKD. The CDR3 consists of 15 residues. The CDR3 region has the DNA TGTGCCACCAGTGATCCGGGACAGGGTATGGACGAGCAGTACTTC. Translating gives CATSDPGQGMDEQYF.

This chain connects TRBV10-3 to TRBJ2-5, with 7 bases aligning to TRBD2. The CDR3 is made up of 14 amino acids. J gave up 1 base and V 7 bases, and 6 bases lay outside the gene matches. Germline loops: CDR1 ENHRY, CDR2 SYGVKD. The CDR3: CAITPAGTQETQYF. DNA for the CDR3: TGTGCCATCACCCCAGCGGGAACCCAAGAGACCCAGTACTTC.

This clonotype came up many times. This CDR3 reads CSAPPGQGARATF. In DNA form, the CDR3 reads TGCAGTGCCCCACCGGGACAGGGGGCGAGAGCCACCTTC. The chain uses TRBV20-1 and TRBJ1-2, with 12 bases that match TRBD1. V gave up 6 bases and J gave up 13 bases; unmatched junction bases: 12. Germline values: CDR1 DFQATT, CDR2 SNEGSKA (reference sequence). This CDR3 spans 13 amino acids.

This clonotype was seen a few times. The rearrangement joins TRBV5-1 to TRBJ2-7; a possible D gene is TRBD2 (5 bases). CDR1 SGHRS and CDR2 YFSETQ come from the germline V gene. The CDR3 loop spans 14 amino acids. The V end lost 1 base, the J end lost 2 bases, and 10 bases lay between the germline ends. The CDR3 DNA reads as TGCGCCAGCAGCTTGCCGGGAAATACCTACGAGCAGTACTTC. It translates to CASSLPGNTYEQYF.

The chain links TRBV5-1 to TRBJ2-2, with 14 nucleotides matching TRBD2. CDR3 size: 15 residues. The ends lost 8 bases at V and 5 bases at J; junction bases unmatched: 5. The V gene's germline CDR1 is SGHRS and CDR2 YFSETQ. The CDR3 protein is CASTGLAGETGELFF. Written as DNA, the CDR3 is TGCGCCAGTACGGGACTAGCGGGAGAAACCGGGGAGCTGTTTTTT.

This rearrangement joins TRBV6-1 to TRBJ2-5; D is undetermined. The ends were cut back, 0 bases at V and 4 bases at J, with 6 bases in the middle. Germline V lookup: CDR1 MNHNS, CDR2 SASEGT. The CDR3 contains 13 residues. The DNA for the CDR3 is TGTGCCAGCAGTGAAGCTGGCGGAGAGACCCAGTACTTC. It encodes CASSEAGGETQYF.

This clonotype appeared a few times. V usage is TRBV5-4 and J usage is TRBJ1-2; no clear D gene. The length of the CDR3 is 15 residues. Germline V lookup: CDR1 SGHNT, CDR2 YYREEE (reference sequence). V lost 1 base and J lost 4, with 14 bases in between. The CDR3 DNA is TGTGCCAGCAGCTTGTACGAGGCGGGAAGCTATGGCTACACCTTC. As protein: CASSLYEAGSYGYTF.

The chain has TRBV5-1 and TRBJ2-7; 10 nucleotides line up with TRBD2. The CDR3 totals 16 residues. V lost 5 bases, J lost 0 bases, and 8 bases stayed unmatched. Germline CDR1 SGHRS, CDR2 YFSETQ. The chain's CDR3 is CASSLPGLAVSYEQYF. DNA for the CDR3: TGCGCCAGCAGTTTACCTGGACTAGCGGTCTCCTACGAGCAGTACTTC.

This clonotype was seen a handful of times. The V and J genes are TRBV27 and TRBJ2-1; 9 nucleotides agree with TRBD1. This CDR3 is 17 amino acids long. V was clipped by 6 bases and J by 4 bases; unmatched bases: 13. Per the germline V gene, CDR1 is MNHEY and CDR2 is SMNVEV (reference sequence). The CDR3 DNA reads as TGTGCCAGCAGAAGGGTAATACAGGGGGCCAGATACAATGAGCAGTTCTTC. It codes for CASRRVIQGARYNEQFF.

This clonotype was observed at least ten times. The V gene is TRBV30, the J gene TRBJ2-1; possible D gene TRBD2, 5 bases. The CDR3 totals 13 residues. Germline-derived CDR1 and CDR2 are GTSNPN and SVGIG (reference sequence). The ends were cut back, 4 bases at V and 2 bases at J, with 9 bases in the middle. The CDR3 loop is CAWKRAAYNEQFF. CDR3 DNA: TGTGCCTGGAAAAGAGCGGCCTACAATGAGCAGTTCTTC.

This chain uses TRBV6-6 with TRBJ1-2, with 9 positions matching TRBD1. The CDR3 length is 11 residues. The J segment lost 8 bases and the V segment lost 8 bases, leaving 3 bases of the junction unmatched. The germline V gene has CDR1 MNHNY and CDR2 SVGAGI (reference sequence). CDR3 in DNA: TGTGCCAGCGACAGGGGGTCCGGCTACACCTTC. This codes for CASDRGSGYTF.

This clonotype was seen a few times. The rearrangement uses TRBV4-3 and TRBJ2-7; D tentatively fits TRBD1 or TRBD2 (5 bases each). Between the trimmed V and J ends, which lost 4 bases and 2 bases, there was a span of 15 bases. Germline V CDR1 and CDR2: LGHNA, YSLEER. CDR3 length equals 15 residues. CDR3 sequence reads: CASSLEGEPTYEQYF. Here the CDR3 DNA reads TGCGCCAGCAGCCTGGAAGGGGAGCCCACCTACGAGCAGTACTTC.